This TCR beta chain is from a study of blood T cells in healthy people across ages. Study results and limitations: TCR beta diversity correlated strongly with naive T cell percentage.

It was with a sample-barcoded 5' primer and a J-beta primer mix that a second PCR of roughly 7 to 12 cycles was run. TCRdb reprocessed the 5' RACE reads via MiXCR and lists one record per CDR3 protein. This sample has 710,000 or so distinct CDR3 sequences, with over 20% found just once. This CDR3 is 14 amino acids long. V was pared by 6 bases and J by 2 bases, with 14 bases between. Germline-derived CDR1 and CDR2 are ENHRY and SYGVKD. This clonotype has a count of ten or more. Its antigen is not known. The genes are TRBV10-3 and TRBJ2-7, with D uncertain. The TCR was taken from a man aged 70-80 years in good health. Specimen: blood. The CDR3 loop is CAISLGVKAYEQYF. The CDR3 DNA reads TGTGCCATCAGCCTAGGCGTTAAAGCCTACGAGCAGTACTTC.